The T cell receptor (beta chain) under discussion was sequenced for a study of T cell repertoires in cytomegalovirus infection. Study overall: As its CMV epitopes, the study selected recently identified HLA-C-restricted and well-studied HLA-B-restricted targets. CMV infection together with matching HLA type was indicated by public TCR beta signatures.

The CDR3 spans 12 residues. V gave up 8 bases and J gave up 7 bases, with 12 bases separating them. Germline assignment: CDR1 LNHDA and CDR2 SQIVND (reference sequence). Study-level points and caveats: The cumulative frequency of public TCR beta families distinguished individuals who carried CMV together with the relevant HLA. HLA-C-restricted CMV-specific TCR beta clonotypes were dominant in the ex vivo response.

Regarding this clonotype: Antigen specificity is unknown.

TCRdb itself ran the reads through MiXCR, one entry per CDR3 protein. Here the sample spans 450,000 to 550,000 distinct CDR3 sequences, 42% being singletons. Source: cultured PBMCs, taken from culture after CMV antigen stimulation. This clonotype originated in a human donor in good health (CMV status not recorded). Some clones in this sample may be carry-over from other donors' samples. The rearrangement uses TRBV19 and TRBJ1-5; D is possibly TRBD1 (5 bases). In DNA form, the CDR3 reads TGTGCCAGTCAACTCGGGGGACAGCCCCAGCATTTT. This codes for CASQLGGQPQHF.